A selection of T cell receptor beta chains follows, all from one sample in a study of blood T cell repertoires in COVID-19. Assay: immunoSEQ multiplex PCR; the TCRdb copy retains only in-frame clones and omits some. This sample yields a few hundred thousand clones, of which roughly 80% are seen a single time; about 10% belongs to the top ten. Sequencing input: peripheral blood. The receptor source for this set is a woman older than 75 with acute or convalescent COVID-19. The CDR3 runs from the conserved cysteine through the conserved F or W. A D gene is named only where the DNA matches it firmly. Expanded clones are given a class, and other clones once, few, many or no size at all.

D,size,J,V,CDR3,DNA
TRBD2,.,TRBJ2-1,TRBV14,CASSQEWLAGASEQFF,TGTGCCAGCAGCCAAGAGTGGCTAGCGGGAGCCAGTGAGCAGTTCTTC
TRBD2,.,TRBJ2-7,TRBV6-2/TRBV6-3,CASSDSGVSYEQYF,TGTGCCAGCAGTGATAGCGGGGTATCCTACGAGCAGTACTTC
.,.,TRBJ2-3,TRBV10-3,CAISTSTDTQYF,TGTGCCATCAGTACTAGCACAGATACGCAGTATTTT
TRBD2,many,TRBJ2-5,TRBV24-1,CATSDYLAGGRETQYF,TGTGCCACCAGTGATTATCTAGCGGGAGGGAGAGAGACCCAGTACTTC
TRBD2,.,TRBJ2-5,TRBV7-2,CASSLATSGGERETQYF,TGTGCCAGCAGCTTAGCGACTAGCGGGGGGGAGAGAGAGACCCAGTACTTC
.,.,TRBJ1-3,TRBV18,CASSPLSDPSSGNTIYF,TGTGCCAGCTCACCACTAAGCGACCCGAGCTCTGGAAACACCATATATTTT
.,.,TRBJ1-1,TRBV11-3,CASSRQVMNTEAFF,TGTGCCAGCAGCCGACAGGTCATGAACACTGAAGCTTTCTTT
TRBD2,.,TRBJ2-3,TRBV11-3,CASSGRGTSGKDTQYF,TGTGCCAGCAGCGGCCGGGGGACTAGCGGAAAAGATACGCAGTATTTT
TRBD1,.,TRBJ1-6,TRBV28,CASVRTGTPLHF,TGTGCCAGCGTGAGGACAGGGACACCCCTCCACTTT
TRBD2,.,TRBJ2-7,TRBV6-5,CASSYSASGHYEQYF,TGTGCCAGCAGTTACTCAGCTAGCGGACACTACGAGCAGTACTTC
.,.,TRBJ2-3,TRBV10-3,CAIMGAEDTQYF,TGTGCCATCATGGGGGCGGAGGATACGCAGTATTTT
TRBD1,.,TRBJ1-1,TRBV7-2,CASDRGPVEAFF,TGTGCCAGCGACAGGGGGCCGGTTGAAGCTTTCTTT
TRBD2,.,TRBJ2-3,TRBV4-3,CASSQGQAGGTDTQYF,TGCGCCAGCAGCCAAGGGCAAGCGGGGGGCACAGATACGCAGTATTTT
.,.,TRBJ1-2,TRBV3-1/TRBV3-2,CASSQEGAMGGYTF,TGTGCCAGCAGCCAAGAGGGGGCGATGGGCGGCTACACCTTC
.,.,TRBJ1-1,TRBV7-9,CASSSPWNTAPSMNTEAFF,TGTGCCAGCAGCTCCCCGTGGAATACAGCACCCAGCATGAACACTGAAGCTTTCTTT
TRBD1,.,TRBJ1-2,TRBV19,CASSIRGQGANYGYTF,TGTGCCAGTAGTATAAGGGGACAGGGGGCTAACTATGGCTACACCTTC
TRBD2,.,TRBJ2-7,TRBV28,CASSFYLYGRATYEQYF,TGTGCCAGCAGTTTTTATCTTTACGGGAGGGCCACCTACGAGCAGTACTTC
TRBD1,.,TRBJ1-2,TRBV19,CASSTGTATLVGGYTF,TGTGCCAGTAGTACCGGGACAGCAACTCTTGTAGGGGGCTACACCTTC
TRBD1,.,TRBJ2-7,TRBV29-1,CSVAPTGGSYEQYF,TGCAGCGTAGCACCGACAGGGGGGTCCTACGAGCAGTACTTC
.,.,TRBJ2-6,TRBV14,CASSRDGVSGANVLTF,TGTGCCAGCAGCCGAGACGGTGTCTCTGGGGCCAACGTCCTGACTTTC
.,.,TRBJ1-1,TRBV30,CAWSPGVMNTEAFF,TGTGCCTGGAGTCCGGGAGTTATGAACACTGAAGCTTTCTTT
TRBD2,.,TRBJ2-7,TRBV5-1,CASSLGLAPGGEQYF,TGCGCCAGCAGCTTGGGACTAGCCCCGGGGGGCGAGCAGTACTTC
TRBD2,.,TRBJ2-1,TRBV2,CATKPQRGAPGGDNEQFF,TGTGCCACCAAGCCACAGCGGGGGGCCCCCGGCGGTGACAATGAGCAGTTCTTC
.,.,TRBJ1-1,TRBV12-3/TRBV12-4,CASSRQAGTEAFF,TGTGCCAGCAGTCGACAGGCGGGCACTGAAGCTTTCTTT
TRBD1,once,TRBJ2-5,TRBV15,CATSRDLQGRETQYF,TGTGCCACCAGCAGAGATTTACAGGGGCGCGAGACCCAGTACTTC
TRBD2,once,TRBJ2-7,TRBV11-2,CASSLVRGGEQYF,TGTGCCAGCAGCTTAGTCCGGGGGGGCGAGCAGTACTTC
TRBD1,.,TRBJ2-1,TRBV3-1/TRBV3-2,CASSRDRGREQFF,TGTGCCAGCAGCCGGGACAGGGGGCGGGAGCAGTTCTTC